This T cell receptor beta chain stems from a study of blood T cell repertoires in COVID-19. Overall study context: Samples taken during acute and convalescent COVID-19 were collected in the United States, Italy and Spain.

Participants reported their clinical history, and cohort assignment relied on those reports. Trimming removed 2 bases at V and 0 bases at J, with 11 bases between. This CDR3 has 15 residues. Germline V gives CDR1 MNHEY, CDR2 SMNVEV (reference sequence). As handled by the study authors: Scientists estimated how many nucleated cells there were by amplifying reference gene primers. Method: immunoSEQ multiplex PCR; TCRdb's copy keeps in-frame clones and lacks some. That table supplies the V and J calls and clone size; D and trimming were determined from the DNA. The sample shows about 200,000 clones, 86% of them seen only once.

This TCR derives from a middle-aged man with acute COVID-19. Material: PBMCs or T cells enriched from blood (not recorded which). J is TRBJ2-7 and V is TRBV27; D is possibly TRBD2 (6 bases). This CDR3 is CASSLGLAFSYEQYF. Here the CDR3 DNA reads TGTGCCAGCAGTTTAGGTCTAGCGTTCTCCTACGAGCAGTACTTC.